Reported below is one T cell receptor beta chain. In the original processing: Amplification with reference gene primers provided the estimates of nucleated cell counts. Assay used: immunoSEQ multiplex PCR; TCRdb lists only in-frame clones, some missing. V and J calls and clone size follow that table, whereas D and trimming were derived from the DNA. The sample records 110,000 or so clones, around 90% being singletons. Trimming took off 5 bases at V and 14 bases at J, with 16 bases between the two ends. CDR1 and CDR2 (germline): SEHNR, FQNEAQ (reference sequence). The CDR3 has 13 amino acids. The data were taken from a study of blood T cell repertoires in COVID-19. Across the whole study: In each case, the material was cDNA or gDNA derived from T cells, B-cell-depleted T cells, or PBMCs.

This TCR derives from a woman aged 45 to 65 with acute or convalescent COVID-19. What was sequenced was peripheral blood. The chain joins TRBV7-9 to TRBJ1-6; tentative D call: TRBD1 (5 bases). CDR3 sequence reads: CASSIRDGGSLHF. As DNA, the CDR3 is TGTGCCAGCAGCATCCGGGACGGGGGGTCCCTCCACTTT.